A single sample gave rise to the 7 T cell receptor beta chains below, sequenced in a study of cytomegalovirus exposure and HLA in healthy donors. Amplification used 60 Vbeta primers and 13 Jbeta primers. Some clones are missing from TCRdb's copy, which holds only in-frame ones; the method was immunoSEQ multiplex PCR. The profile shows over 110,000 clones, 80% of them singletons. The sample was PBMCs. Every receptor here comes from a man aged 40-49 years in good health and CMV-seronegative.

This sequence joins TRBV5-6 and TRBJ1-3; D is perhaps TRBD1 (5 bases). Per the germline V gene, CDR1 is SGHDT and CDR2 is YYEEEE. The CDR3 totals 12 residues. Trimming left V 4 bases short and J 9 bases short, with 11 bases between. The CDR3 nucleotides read TGTGCCAGCAGCCACATCGGGGGCACCATATATTTT. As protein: CASSHIGGTIYF.

The CDR3 sequence is CASSPRGDSYEQYF. CDR3 nucleotide sequence: TGTGCCAGCAGCCCGCGAGGCGACTCCTACGAGCAGTACTTC. The genes are TRBV14 and TRBJ2-7, with D unclear. This CDR3 region has 14 residues. V was clipped by 4 bases and J by 0 bases, with 10 bases between them. The germline CDR1 and CDR2 sequences are SGHDN and FVKESK.

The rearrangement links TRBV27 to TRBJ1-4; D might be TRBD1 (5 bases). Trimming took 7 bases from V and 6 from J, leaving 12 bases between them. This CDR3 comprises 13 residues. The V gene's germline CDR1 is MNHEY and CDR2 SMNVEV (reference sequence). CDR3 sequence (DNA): TGTGCCAGCACAGGGACTGGGCATGAAAAACTGTTTTTT. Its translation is CASTGTGHEKLFF.

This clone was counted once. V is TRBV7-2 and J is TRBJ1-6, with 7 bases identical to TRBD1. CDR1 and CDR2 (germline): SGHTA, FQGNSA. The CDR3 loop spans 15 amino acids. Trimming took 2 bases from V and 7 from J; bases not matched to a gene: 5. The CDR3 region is CASSLMTGRNSPLHF. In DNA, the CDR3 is TGTGCCAGCAGCTTAATGACAGGGAGAAATTCACCCCTCCACTTT.

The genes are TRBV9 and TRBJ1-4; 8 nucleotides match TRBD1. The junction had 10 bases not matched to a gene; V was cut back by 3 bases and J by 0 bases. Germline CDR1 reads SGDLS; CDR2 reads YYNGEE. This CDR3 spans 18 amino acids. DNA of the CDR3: TGTGCCAGCAGCGCCGACAGGGGCGCCCTGACAACTAATGAAAAACTGTTTTTT. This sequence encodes CASSADRGALTTNEKLFF.

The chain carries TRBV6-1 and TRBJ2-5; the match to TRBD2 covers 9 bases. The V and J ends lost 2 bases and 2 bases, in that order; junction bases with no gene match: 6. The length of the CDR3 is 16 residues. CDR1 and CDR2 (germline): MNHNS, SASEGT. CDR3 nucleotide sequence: TGTGCCAGCAGTGAATTTGAAGCGGGGGGTCAAGAGACCCAGTACTTC. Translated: CASSEFEAGGQETQYF.

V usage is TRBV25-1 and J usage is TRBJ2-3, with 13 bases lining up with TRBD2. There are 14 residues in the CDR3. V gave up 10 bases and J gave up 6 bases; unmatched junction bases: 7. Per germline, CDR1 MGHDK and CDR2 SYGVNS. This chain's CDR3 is CATFPGLAGDTQYF. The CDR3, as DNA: TGTGCCACCTTTCCGGGACTAGCGGGGGATACGCAGTATTTT.